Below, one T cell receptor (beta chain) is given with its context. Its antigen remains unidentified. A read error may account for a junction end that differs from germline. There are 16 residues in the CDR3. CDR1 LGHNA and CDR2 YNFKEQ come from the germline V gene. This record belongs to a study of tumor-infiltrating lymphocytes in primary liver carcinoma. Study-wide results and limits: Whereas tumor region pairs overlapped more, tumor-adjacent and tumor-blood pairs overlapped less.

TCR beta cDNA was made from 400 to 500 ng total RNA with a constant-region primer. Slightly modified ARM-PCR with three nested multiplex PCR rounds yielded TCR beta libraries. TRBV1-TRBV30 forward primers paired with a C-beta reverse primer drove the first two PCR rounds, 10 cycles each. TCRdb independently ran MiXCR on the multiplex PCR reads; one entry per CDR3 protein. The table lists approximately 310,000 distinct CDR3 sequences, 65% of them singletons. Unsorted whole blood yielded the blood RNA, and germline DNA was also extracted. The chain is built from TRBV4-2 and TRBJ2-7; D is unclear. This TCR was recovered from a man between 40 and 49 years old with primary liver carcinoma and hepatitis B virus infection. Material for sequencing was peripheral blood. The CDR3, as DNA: TGTGCCAGCAGTCAAGACGACGGCGGCACGGTCTACGAGCAGTACTTC. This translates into CASSQDDGGTVYEQYF.